This paragraph covers one T cell receptor (beta chain) sequence. Its antigen remains unknown. Data came from immunoSEQ multiplex PCR; TCRdb stores just in-frame clones and leaves some out. The sample yields hundreds of thousands of clones, approximately 87% seen once. The donors were part of the approximately 120-subject validation cohort, which stood apart from the roughly 640-subject first cohort. The sample originates from a study of cytomegalovirus exposure and HLA in healthy donors. Study-level results: Under in vitro conditions, a few CMV-associated chains were confirmed as specific for CMV antigens. The listing of 160 or so TCR beta chains classed them as cytomegalovirus-associated.

The length of the CDR3 is 14 residues. V shed 7 bases and J shed 5 bases, with 18 bases lying between them. The germline CDR1 and CDR2 sequences are MDHEN and SYDVKM. The specimen sequenced was PBMCs. The V and J genes are TRBV28 and TRBJ2-7; perhaps TRBD2 as D (6 bases). The TCR was taken from a young man in good health and CMV-seronegative. The CDR3 bases are TGTGCCAGCAAGCGGGCCCCACCGCCTGACGAGCAGTACTTC. This encodes CASKRAPPPDEQYF.